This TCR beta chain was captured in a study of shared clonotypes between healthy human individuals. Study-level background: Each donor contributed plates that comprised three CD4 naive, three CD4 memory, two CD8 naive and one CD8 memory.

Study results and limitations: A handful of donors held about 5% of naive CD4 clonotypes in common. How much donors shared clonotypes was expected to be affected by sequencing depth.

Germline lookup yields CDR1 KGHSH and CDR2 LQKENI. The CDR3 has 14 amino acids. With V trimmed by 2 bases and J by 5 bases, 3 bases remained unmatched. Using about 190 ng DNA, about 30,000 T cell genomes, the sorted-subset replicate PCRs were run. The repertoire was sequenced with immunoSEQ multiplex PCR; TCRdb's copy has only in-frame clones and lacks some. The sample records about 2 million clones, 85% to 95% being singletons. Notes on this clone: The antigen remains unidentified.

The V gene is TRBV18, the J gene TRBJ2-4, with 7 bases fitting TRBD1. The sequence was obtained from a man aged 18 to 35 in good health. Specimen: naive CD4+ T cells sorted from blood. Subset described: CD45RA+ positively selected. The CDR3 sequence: CASSPLGQENIQYF. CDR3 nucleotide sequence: TGTGCCAGCTCACCATTAGGACAGGAAAACATTCAGTACTTC.